A single sample is the source of the 8 T cell receptor beta chains below, sequenced in a study of CD8 T cells in ankylosing spondylitis. The study's findings and limits: Seemingly characteristic of ankylosing spondylitis blood was a TCR beta motif consisting of under 10 highly homologous variants.

Their antigens remain unidentified. TCRdb re-called the 5' RACE reads with MiXCR, one entry per CDR3 protein. The data show around 540,000 distinct CDR3 sequences, about 13% seen once. The sequencing sample was made of blood, either unsorted or a sorted T cell fraction (not recorded which). These receptors came from a male donor with ankylosing spondylitis.

V and J are TRBV5-4 and TRBJ2-5, with D possibly being TRBD1 (7 bases). V gave up 5 bases and J gave up 5 bases, with 16 bases separating them. Germline V gene sequence: CDR1 SGHNT, CDR2 YYREEE (reference sequence). The CDR3 is 14 residues long. CDR3 amino acids: CASRGGTESETQYF. As DNA, the CDR3 is TGTGCCAGCAGAGGGGGGACAGAATCTGAGACCCAGTACTTC. The entire variable domain, with the rest obtained from reference TRBV5-4 and TRBJ2-5, is as follows: ETGVTQSPTHLIKTRGQQVTLRCSSQSGHNTVSWYQQALGQGPQFIFQYYREEENGRGNFPPRFSGLQFPNYSSELNVNALELDDSALYLCASRGGTESETQYFGPGTRLLVL.

This clonotype appeared a few times. V usage is TRBV13 and J usage is TRBJ2-3; 10 positions agree with TRBD2. This CDR3 is built from 14 residues. CDR1 PRHDT and CDR2 FYEKMQ come from the germline V gene (reference sequence). With V trimmed by 10 bases and J by 2 bases, 6 bases remained unmatched. CDR3 loop: CATELAGSTDTQYF. CDR3 nucleotide sequence: TGTGCCACCGAACTAGCGGGGTCCACAGATACGCAGTATTTT.

This clonotype was counted many times. The CDR3 spells CASSSGLAATYNEQFF. DNA for the CDR3: TGTGCCAGCAGCTCGGGACTAGCGGCGACTTACAATGAGCAGTTCTTC. J is TRBJ2-1 and V is TRBV7-2; 11 nucleotides align to TRBD2. This CDR3 spans 16 amino acids. Per the germline V gene, CDR1 is SGHTA and CDR2 is FQGNSA. V shed 4 bases, J shed 4 bases, and the junction held 6 bases outside the gene matches.

This clonotype has more than one count but fewer than ten. The chain joins TRBV6-1 to TRBJ1-2; possibly TRBD1 for D (5 bases). This CDR3 is 13 amino acids long. The V gene lost 5 bases and the J gene lost 4 bases, with 11 bases spanning the gap. Germline V lookup: CDR1 MNHNS, CDR2 SASEGT. The CDR3 DNA reads TGTGCCAGCAGTCCTTCGGACATCTATGGCTACACCTTC. Encoded protein: CASSPSDIYGYTF.

This clonotype has more than one count but fewer than ten. The rearrangement uses TRBV7-9 and TRBJ1-2, with a possible D match to TRBD1 (6 bases). Germline loops: CDR1 SEHNR, CDR2 FQNEAQ (reference sequence). V dropped 5 bases and J dropped 8 bases, with 18 bases sitting between them. CDR3 length equals 14 residues. The CDR3 DNA follows: TGTGCCAGCAGCCGTTCAGGGGAGGAGAAAGGCTACACCTTC. Translation: CASSRSGEEKGYTF.

V gene TRBV6-1 combines with J gene TRBJ1-1; TRBD1 might be the D (5 bases). CDR1 and CDR2 (germline): MNHNS, SASEGT. V was trimmed by 9 bases and J by 1 base, leaving 12 bases between them. There are 13 residues in the CDR3. This CDR3 reads CASHPDTNTEAFF. CDR3 coding DNA: TGTGCCAGTCACCCGGACACGAACACTGAAGCTTTCTTT.

The V call is TRBV6-1, the J call TRBJ2-7, with TRBD2 as a possible D gene (6 bases). Germline loops: CDR1 MNHNS, CDR2 SASEGT. The V gene lost 5 bases and the J gene lost 0 bases, with 17 bases spanning the gap. This CDR3 has 16 residues. The CDR3 coding sequence is TGTGCCAGCAGTCCGGGACTGGGTCATTTCTCCTACGAGCAGTACTTC. Translation gives CASSPGLGHFSYEQYF.

The chain carries TRBV5-1 and TRBJ2-3, with 10 bases aligning to TRBD2. After removal of 4 bases from V and 3 bases from J, the junction contained 23 bases not matched to a gene. The CDR3 extends over 21 amino acids. Germline assignment: CDR1 SGHRS and CDR2 YFSETQ. The CDR3 sequence: CASSPSKLLAGTRGATDTQYF. The CDR3 DNA follows: TGCGCCAGCAGCCCAAGTAAACTACTAGCGGGGACGAGAGGGGCGACAGATACGCAGTATTTT.